Below are 20 T cell receptor beta chains sequenced from a single sample in a study of identical twins. TCRdb passed the 5' RACE reads through MiXCR, listing each CDR3 protein once. The data show about 890,000 distinct CDR3 sequences, 12% seen once. This same sample was also taken into another study, of yellow fever vaccine responses in identical twins.

Specimen: PBMCs. All receptors come from a woman under 30 in good health.

This clonotype was counted between two and nine times. This chain joins TRBV2 and TRBJ2-3; possibly TRBD1 for D (6 bases). Germline loops: CDR1 SNHLY, CDR2 FYNNEI. This CDR3 comprises 12 residues. V shed 5 bases and J shed 6 bases, with 9 bases lying between them. The CDR3 reads CASSFTGDTQYF. The CDR3 DNA follows: TGTGCCAGCAGTTTCACAGGGGATACGCAGTATTTT. The entire variable domain, with the rest obtained from reference TRBV2 and TRBJ2-3, is as follows: EPEVTQTPSHQVTQMGQEVILRCVPISNHLYFYWYRQILGQKVEFLVSFYNNEISEKSEIFDDQFSVERPDGSNFTLKIRSTKLEDSAMYFCASSFTGDTQYFGPGTRLTVL.

This clonotype occurred a few times. The CDR3 loop is CATSRRYSPDTQYF. DNA of the CDR3: TGTGCCACCAGCAGACGTTATTCGCCAGATACGCAGTATTTT. The chain couples TRBV15 to TRBJ2-3; no reliable D call. CDR1 is LNHNV, CDR2 YYDKDF, per germline (reference sequence). This CDR3 comprises 14 residues. Trimming took off 2 bases at V and 4 bases at J, with 10 bases between the two ends.

This rearrangement joins TRBV2 to TRBJ2-3; 10 nucleotides line up with TRBD2. The germline V gene has CDR1 SNHLY and CDR2 FYNNEI. This CDR3 has 14 amino acids. V shed 6 bases and J 4 bases; nucleotides not matched to a gene: 4. For the CDR3, the DNA is TGTGCCAGCAGGACAGCGGGAGGGGCAGATACGCAGTATTTT. Translation gives CASRTAGGADTQYF.

This clonotype has just a few counts. This CDR3 reads CASSLDPGSGANVLTF. The DNA of the CDR3 is TGCGCCAGCAGCTTGGATCCGGGATCTGGGGCCAACGTCCTGACTTTC. V gene TRBV5-1 combines with J gene TRBJ2-6, with D possibly being TRBD2 (5 bases). The V gene lost 0 bases and the J gene lost 1 base, with 8 bases spanning the gap. CDR3 length: 16 residues. CDR1 is SGHRS and CDR2 is YFSETQ in the germline V gene.

This chain joins TRBV24-1 and TRBJ1-2, with D uncertain. The germline V gene has CDR1 KGHDR and CDR2 SFDVKD. This CDR3 has 14 residues. Deletions cut 3 bases from V and 4 bases from J, with 11 bases between. CDR3 residues: CATSDPVMSYGYTF. The CDR3 bases are TGTGCCACCAGTGATCCCGTGATGAGCTATGGCTACACCTTC.

In this sample, this clonotype turned up many times. The chain has TRBV6-5 and TRBJ1-1, with D possibly matching TRBD1 (5 bases). V lost 2 bases to trimming and J lost 4 bases, with 11 bases between them. The CDR3 runs 14 residues. The germline V gene encodes CDR1 MNHEY and CDR2 SVGAGI. The CDR3 here is CASSYGRGSTEAFF. DNA of the CDR3: TGTGCCAGCAGTTACGGGCGGGGCTCCACTGAAGCTTTCTTT.

In this sample, this clonotype turned up a few times. V is TRBV4-1 and J is TRBJ1-6, with 8 positions matching TRBD1. V lost 2 bases, J lost 7 bases, and 16 bases stayed unmatched. CDR1 and CDR2 (germline): MGHRA, YSYEKL. This CDR3 comprises 19 residues. CDR3 coding DNA: TGCGCCAGCAGCCAATCCGCCGGGACAGGCCAATTGCGGAATTCACCCCTCCACTTT. As protein: CASSQSAGTGQLRNSPLHF.

The gene calls are TRBV28 and TRBJ2-3; tentative D call: TRBD2 (5 bases). Trimming took 4 bases from V and 3 from J, leaving 17 bases between them. Germline CDR1 and CDR2: MDHEN and SYDVKM. The CDR3 consists of 16 residues. This chain's CDR3 is CASSSPGSWRTDTQYF. Here the CDR3 DNA reads TGTGCCAGCAGTTCCCCGGGATCCTGGCGGACAGATACGCAGTATTTT.

V is TRBV7-9 and J is TRBJ1-5; D is perhaps TRBD1 (5 bases). V lost 7 bases and J lost 0, with 16 bases in between. Looked up from germline, CDR1 is SEHNR and CDR2 is FQNEAQ (reference sequence). There are 16 residues in the CDR3. The CDR3 spells CASNPDDRISNQPQHF. CDR3 coding DNA: TGTGCCAGCAACCCAGACGACAGAATTAGCAATCAGCCCCAGCATTTT.

This clonotype came up a few times. This chain links TRBV12-3 or TRBV12-4 with TRBJ1-5; 7 nucleotides agree with TRBD1. Trimming removed 3 bases from V and 4 bases from J; junction bases left unmatched: 6. The CDR3 spans 15 residues. CDR3 coding DNA: TGTGCCAGCAGTTTTGGGACAGCGAAGAATCAGCCCCAGCATTTT. Protein product: CASSFGTAKNQPQHF.

The V call is TRBV28, the J call TRBJ2-7; TRBD1 matches 9 bases. Germline CDR1 reads MDHEN; CDR2 reads SYDVKM. The CDR3 sequence is 17 residues long. V dropped 3 bases and J dropped 1; count of bases not matched to a gene: 10. The CDR3 region has the DNA TGTGCCAGCAGTTTCAGTGGGGGGGACAGGGATTCCTACGAGCAGTACGTC. Its translation is CASSFSGGDRDSYEQYV.

This clonotype was detected many times. The V gene is TRBV29-1, the J gene TRBJ1-2, with 8 bases lining up with TRBD1. There are 13 residues in the CDR3. Germline V gene data show CDR1 as SQVTM and CDR2 as ANQGSEA. The V and J ends lost 7 bases and 5 bases, in that order; junction bases with no gene match: 9. The DNA of the CDR3 is TGCAGCGCGAGAACGGGACAGGCGTATGGCTACACCTTC. Encoded protein: CSARTGQAYGYTF. Looking up the rest from reference TRBV29-1 and TRBJ1-2 gives the full variable domain: SAVISQKPSRDICQRGTSLTIQCQVDSQVTMMFWYRQQPGQSLTLIATANQGSEATYESGFVIDKFPISRPNLTFSTLTVSNMSPEDSSIYLCSARTGQAYGYTFGSGTRLTVV.

This clonotype was seen a handful of times. This chain joins TRBV6-1 and TRBJ1-2; tentatively, D is TRBD1 (6 bases). V was pared by 4 bases and J by 4 bases, with 10 bases between. The CDR3 has 13 residues. Germline assignment: CDR1 MNHNS and CDR2 SASEGT. CDR3 DNA: TGTGCCAGCAGTGGACAGGCCACCTATGGCTACACCTTC. Amino acids: CASSGQATYGYTF.

This clonotype was detected a few times. The chain has TRBV3-1 and TRBJ1-1; possibly TRBD1 for D (5 bases). The CDR3 is made up of 16 amino acids. CDR1 LGHDT and CDR2 YNNKEL come from the germline V gene (reference sequence). With 1 base removed from V and 0 bases from J, the gap between germline ends came to 12 bases. CDR3 DNA: TGTGCCAGCAGCCAAGTTTGGGGCGGGTTGAACACTGAAGCTTTCTTT. Amino acid sequence: CASSQVWGGLNTEAFF.

This clonotype appeared a few times. The V gene is TRBV5-1, the J gene TRBJ2-3; D might be TRBD1 or TRBD2, each matching 6 bases. From germline, CDR1 is SGHRS and CDR2 YFSETQ. V lost 4 bases, J lost 6 bases, and 15 bases lay in between. The CDR3 loop spans 14 amino acids. For the CDR3, the DNA is TGCGCCAGCAGCGCCGGAGGGGGGATCGATACGCAGTATTTT. Protein product: CASSAGGGIDTQYF.

This clonotype was counted a few times. The gene calls are TRBV12-3 or TRBV12-4 and TRBJ1-2; 7 bases are a match to TRBD1. V was clipped by 5 bases and J by 4 bases; unmatched bases: 16. The length of the CDR3 is 17 residues. The CDR3 here is CASSPPPRTGGAYGYTF. The CDR3 DNA reads TGTGCCAGCAGTCCCCCGCCCCGGACAGGAGGTGCCTATGGCTACACCTTC.

The rearrangement joins TRBV7-8 to TRBJ2-1, with TRBD2 matching over 10 bases. The CDR3 has 15 residues. V was pared by 4 bases and J by 5 bases, with 5 bases of the junction left unmatched. The germline gives CDR1 SGHVS, CDR2 FQNEAQ. The CDR3 DNA follows: TGTGCCAGCAGCTCTCCGGGGACTAGCGACAATGAGCAGTTCTTC. Translation: CASSSPGTSDNEQFF.

This clonotype was counted between two and nine times. The V gene is TRBV28, the J gene TRBJ1-5; D possibly corresponds to TRBD1 (6 bases). Trimming left V 6 bases short and J 0 bases short, with 15 bases between. The germline CDR1 and CDR2 sequences are MDHEN and SYDVKM. The CDR3 loop spans 16 amino acids. DNA of the CDR3: TGTGCCAGCAGGTACCAACAGGGATATAGCAATCAGCCCCAGCATTTT. It translates to CASRYQQGYSNQPQHF.

Only a few counts were recorded for this clonotype. The chain couples TRBV5-1 to TRBJ2-7; 9 bases fit TRBD1. V dropped 4 bases and J dropped 5; count of bases not matched to a gene: 4. CDR3 length: 13 residues. CDR1 is SGHRS, CDR2 YFSETQ, per germline. The DNA for the CDR3 is TGCGCCAGCAGCAGCGGACAGGGGAACGAGCAGTACTTC. The encoded protein is CASSSGQGNEQYF.

The genes are TRBV20-1 and TRBJ2-5; the D is unclear. The CDR3 loop spans 11 amino acids. The germline gives CDR1 DFQATT, CDR2 SNEGSKA (reference sequence). Deletions cut 3 bases from V and 6 bases from J, with 8 bases between. In DNA, the CDR3 is TGCAGTGCTAGCGTCGTTAAGACCCAGTACTTC. Amino acid sequence: CSASVVKTQYF.